The clone carrying this T cell receptor (beta chain) has only a few counts. Its antigen is as yet unknown. In the PCR, 60 Vbeta and 13 Jbeta primers were used. Sequencing was performed with immunoSEQ multiplex PCR; in TCRdb, only in-frame clones are kept and a portion is missing. The sample has 120,000 to 150,000 clones, 68% seen once. Germline V CDR1 and CDR2: GTSNPN, SVGIG (reference sequence). The CDR3 has 17 amino acids. V was cut by 2 bases and J by 1 base, with 20 bases left in between. The data are from a study of cytomegalovirus exposure and HLA in healthy donors. Across the whole study: The study placed 80% to 85% of its approximately 380 genotyped donors in the Caucasian-associated ancestry cluster.

Study-level points and caveats: Later analysis suggested links between common viral pathogens and several top significant clusters. It was reported in a later analysis that an Asian-associated ancestry cluster showed fewer N-insertions than the roughly 710-donor mean. It was reportedly the case that the classifier diagnosed cytomegalovirus status with high specificity and sensitivity.

The source is a man aged 55 to 69 in good health and CMV-seronegative. What was sequenced was PBMCs. V gene TRBV30 combines with J gene TRBJ1-1; tentatively, D is TRBD1 (6 bases). Written as DNA, the CDR3 is TGTGCCTGGAGTCCTTATACAGGGACTAACGAGAACACTGAAGCTTTCTTT. Amino acids: CAWSPYTGTNENTEAFF.